Below, 21 T cell receptor beta chains from the same sample are listed, as sequenced in a study of blood T cell repertoires in COVID-19. Sequenced by immunoSEQ multiplex PCR; TCRdb stores in-frame clones only, minus some. The sample contains about 120,000 clones, 75% to 90% of which appear only once. Sequenced sample: peripheral blood. These receptors all come from a middle-aged man with acute or convalescent COVID-19.

The chain combines TRBV19 with TRBJ1-5; no clear D. Between the trimmed V and J ends, which lost 7 bases and 5 bases, there was a span of 18 bases. This CDR3 has 15 amino acids. Germline assignment: CDR1 LNHDA and CDR2 SQIVND (reference sequence). The DNA for the CDR3 is TGTGCCAGTATCCAAAACGTCCGGGGAGATCAGCCCCAGCATTTT. It is translated as CASIQNVRGDQPQHF.

Only one count was recorded for this clone. The rearrangement uses TRBV12-2 and TRBJ2-2; the D call of TRBD1 is as the table states it, not checked on the DNA. TRBV12-2 is reported as a pseudogene. CDR3 length equals 11 residues. Here the CDR3 reads CASRVLGELFF. DNA of the CDR3: TGTGCAAGTCGCGTCTTGGGCGAGCTGTTTTTT.

The gene calls are TRBV9 and TRBJ1-1, with a possible D match to TRBD1 (5 bases). Germline assignment: CDR1 SGDLS and CDR2 YYNGEE. V was clipped by 3 bases and J by 5 bases, with 17 bases between them. The length of the CDR3 is 15 residues. The chain's CDR3 is CASSGTPGGGTEAFF. As DNA, the CDR3 is TGTGCCAGCAGCGGGACCCCGGGGGGGGGTACTGAAGCTTTCTTT. Looking up the rest from reference TRBV9 and TRBJ1-1 gives the full variable domain: DSGVTQTPKHLITATGQRVTLRCSPRSGDLSVYWYQQSLDQGLQFLIQYYNGEERAKGNILERFSAQQFPDLHSELNLSSLELGDSALYFCASSGTPGGGTEAFFGQGTRLTVV.

The sample holds one count of this clone. CDR3 sequence (DNA): TGTGCCAGCAGCCAAGATCTTCCGGGGACAGGCACTGAAGCTTTCTTT. Its translation: CASSQDLPGTGTEAFF. This chain uses TRBV3-1 (or the pseudogene TRBV3-2) with TRBJ1-1, with TRBD1 matching over 8 bases. V was clipped by 0 bases and J by 4 bases; unmatched bases: 7. The CDR3 totals 16 residues. Germline V lookup: CDR1 LGHDT, CDR2 YNNKEL (reference sequence).

The CDR3 DNA is TGTGCCAGCAGGGAGAGCACCTACTCTAGCACAGATACGCAGTATTTT. Translating gives CASRESTYSSTDTQYF. The chain is built from TRBV7-9 and TRBJ2-3, with D hard to call. The V gene lost 6 bases and the J gene lost 0 bases, with 16 bases spanning the gap. CDR1 and CDR2 (germline): SEHNR, FQNEAQ (reference sequence). The CDR3 covers 16 residues.

The rearrangement uses TRBV18 and TRBJ2-3; D ambiguous. The CDR3 runs to 15 residues. V was shortened by 2 bases and J by 3 bases, with 12 bases between the two germline ends. Germline V lookup: CDR1 KGHSH, CDR2 LQKENI. CDR3 nucleotides: TGTGCCAGCTCACCATATTTGCAGGTAACAGATACGCAGTATTTT. Translation gives CASSPYLQVTDTQYF.

The chain recombines TRBV6-1 with TRBJ1-4, with D unresolved. The CDR3 loop spans 20 amino acids. The germline V and J ends were trimmed by 0 bases and 3 bases, with 23 bases remaining between them. CDR1 and CDR2 (germline): MNHNS, SASEGT. CDR3 sequence: CASSEASRMNNYGANEKLFF. The CDR3, as DNA: TGTGCCAGCAGTGAAGCGAGCAGGATGAATAATTACGGGGCTAATGAAAAACTGTTTTTT.

This chain uses TRBV5-1 with TRBJ2-7; D unresolved. Germline V gives CDR1 SGHRS, CDR2 YFSETQ. V lost 0 bases and J lost 2, with 6 bases in between. The CDR3 sequence is 13 residues long. CDR3 nucleotides: TGCGCCAGCAGCTTGGAAGCCACCTACGAGCAGTACTTC. Translation: CASSLEATYEQYF.

V gene TRBV5-1 combines with J gene TRBJ2-4; 10 nucleotides align to TRBD2. Per germline, CDR1 SGHRS and CDR2 YFSETQ. With V trimmed by 3 bases and J by 6 bases, 9 bases remained unmatched. This CDR3 is built from 16 residues. CDR3 residues: CASSWALAGDRNIQYF. The CDR3 nucleotides read TGCGCCAGCAGCTGGGCCCTAGCGGGAGATAGAAACATTCAGTACTTC.

V and J are TRBV5-1 and TRBJ2-5, with unresolved D. CDR1 SGHRS and CDR2 YFSETQ come from the germline V gene. V gave up 3 bases and J gave up 5 bases, with 14 bases separating them. There are 14 residues in the CDR3. Here the CDR3 DNA reads TGCGCCAGCAGCTCAGCGAGTACGAGGGAGACCCAGTACTTC. It encodes CASSSASTRETQYF.

The rearrangement uses TRBV6-5 and TRBJ1-5; D not resolved. The CDR3 sequence is 13 residues long. Germline V lookup: CDR1 MNHEY, CDR2 SVGAGI. With 7 bases removed from V and 2 bases from J, the gap between germline ends came to 9 bases. For the CDR3, the DNA is TGTGCCAGCAAGGCGAGGGGCAATCAGCCCCAGCATTTT. It encodes CASKARGNQPQHF.

This clone came up once. This chain joins TRBV5-1 and TRBJ1-5; 7 nucleotides agree with TRBD1. The CDR3 length is 15 residues. CDR1 is SGHRS and CDR2 is YFSETQ in the germline V gene. Losses at the gene ends were 0 bases for V and 4 bases for J; bases not matched to a gene: 4. CDR3 sequence reads: CASSLEGTENQPQHF. The DNA for the CDR3 is TGCGCCAGCAGCTTGGAAGGGACAGAGAATCAGCCCCAGCATTTT.

This sequence joins TRBV18 and TRBJ1-2; TRBD1 aligns across 8 bases. The trim removed 6 bases at V and 6 bases at J, leaving 18 bases unmatched. The CDR3 has 17 amino acids. Germline V CDR1 and CDR2: KGHSH, LQKENI. CDR3 nucleotide sequence: TGTGCCAGCTCCCCCGCGTCACCGGGACAGGTTTTTAATGGCTACACCTTC. Its protein is CASSPASPGQVFNGYTF.

A single count supports this clone. The CDR3 sequence is CASSLGSGQVKETQYF. The CDR3 DNA reads as TGTGCCAGCAGCTTAGGGTCGGGACAGGTCAAAGAGACCCAGTACTTC. V gene TRBV7-2 combines with J gene TRBJ2-5, with TRBD1 matching 8 bases. This CDR3 region has 16 residues. Trimming took 1 base from V and 3 from J; bases not matched to a gene: 7. Germline CDR1 and CDR2: SGHTA and FQGNSA.

The chain carries TRBV7-9 and TRBJ2-1; D not resolved. With 4 bases removed from V and 7 bases from J, the gap between germline ends came to 5 bases. Germline V gives CDR1 SEHNR, CDR2 FQNEAQ (reference sequence). CDR3 size: 11 residues. This chain's CDR3 is CASSSQNEQFF. The CDR3 DNA sequence: TGTGCCAGCAGCTCCCAGAATGAGCAGTTCTTC.

Of note for this clone: The junction differs from germline at one of its ends, possibly a read error. The chain uses TRBV7-7 and TRBJ2-5, with 10 positions matching TRBD1. The V gene's germline CDR1 is SSHAT and CDR2 FNYEAQ (reference sequence). The CDR3 covers 15 residues. DNA of the CDR3: TGTGCTAGCAGCTTATTAGGGACAGGGGCAGAGACCCAGTACTTC. Encoded protein: CASSLLGTGAETQYF.

The chain's CDR3 is CASSLGVSYEQYF. The CDR3 nucleotides read TGTGCCAGCAGCTTAGGAGTGTCCTACGAGCAGTACTTC. The genes are TRBV7-2 and TRBJ2-7; D is uncertain. V was shortened by 1 base and J by 1 base, with 5 bases between the two germline ends. The germline V gene encodes CDR1 SGHTA and CDR2 FQGNSA. This CDR3 comprises 13 residues.

This chain uses TRBV30 with TRBJ1-1; a possible D gene is TRBD1 (5 bases). Germline CDR1 reads GTSNPN; CDR2 reads SVGIG (reference sequence). Trimming shortened V by 0 bases and J by 11 bases, and 13 bases separated the two germline ends. The CDR3 length is 12 residues. The CDR3 sequence is CAWSVSRQNAFF. CDR3 sequence (DNA): TGTGCCTGGAGTGTATCAAGACAGAATGCTTTCTTT.

The rearrangement links TRBV5-1 to TRBJ1-3; D gene uncertain. The ends were cut back, 1 base at V and 0 bases at J, with 14 bases in the middle. This CDR3 has 17 amino acids. Germline V gives CDR1 SGHRS, CDR2 YFSETQ. Here the CDR3 DNA reads TGCGCCAGCAGCTTGATCGGAGGGAGTGGCTCTGGAAACACCATATATTTT. Its protein product is CASSLIGGSGSGNTIYF.

This chain joins TRBV3-1 (or the pseudogene TRBV3-2) and TRBJ1-2, with TRBD1 identical over 9 bases. The CDR3 length is 13 residues. J lost 7 bases, V lost 5 bases, and 5 bases had no gene match. CDR1 is LGHDT and CDR2 is YNNKEL in the germline V gene (reference sequence). The chain's CDR3 is CASSLRTGVGYTF. In DNA, the CDR3 is TGTGCCAGCAGCTTAAGGACAGGGGTTGGCTACACCTTC.

This sequence joins TRBV5-1 and TRBJ2-5; D is unclear. The V end lost 3 bases, the J end lost 5 bases, and 5 bases lay between the germline ends. This CDR3 spans 11 amino acids. Per the germline V gene, CDR1 is SGHRS and CDR2 is YFSETQ. CDR3 nucleotides: TGCGCCAGCAGCTCGTCGGAGACCCAGTACTTC. Protein product: CASSSSETQYF.